These T cell receptor beta chains were read from a single sample in a study of blood T cell repertoires in COVID-19. Repertoires were generated with immunoSEQ multiplex PCR, while TCRdb's copy carries only in-frame clones and drops some. The table shows roughly 350,000 clones, with 92% occurring only once. Specimen: PBMCs or T cells enriched from blood (not recorded which). The receptors derive from a woman aged 25 to 39 who had recovered from COVID-19. Both conserved end residues are part of each CDR3. The D gene is left open where the match is weak. Some rows mark clone size as missing; the rest say once, few, many or name a class of expanded clone.

j_call clone_size v_call d_call cdr3_nt cdr3_aa
TRBJ1-5 - TRBV28 - TGTGCCAGCAGTTTATACCCTGACAGCTTCAATCAGCCCCAGCATTTT CASSLYPDSFNQPQHF
TRBJ1-2 - TRBV30 - TGTGCCTGGCGTCTTAACTATGGCTACACCTTC CAWRLNYGYTF
TRBJ2-7 few TRBV19 TRBD2 TGTGCCAGTAGTGTTAGACCCGGGACTAGCGGTTCCTACGAGCAGTACTTC CASSVRPGTSGSYEQYF
TRBJ2-1 - TRBV3-1/TRBV3-2 TRBD2 TGTGCCAGCAGCCAAGTTCCCCCGGGGGGGATTTACAATGAGCAGTTCTTC CASSQVPPGGIYNEQFF
TRBJ2-6 - TRBV5-6 - TGTGCCAGCAGGAATATTGGACAGATCTCTGGGGCCAACGTCCTGACTTTC CASRNIGQISGANVLTF
TRBJ1-2 - TRBV19 - TGTGCCAGTAGTTACCGGGACACCGGCTACACCTTC CASSYRDTGYTF
TRBJ1-6 - TRBV7-2 - TGTGCCAGCAGCCTAAGGGGGATGAACAATTCACCCCTCCACTTT CASSLRGMNNSPLHF
TRBJ1-1 - TRBV27 - TGTGCCAGCAGAGGACATATGGGGACTGAAGCTTTCTTT CASRGHMGTEAFF
TRBJ1-1 - TRBV11-3 - TGTGCCAGCACCCTCGGGGGATCTGAAGCTTTCTTT CASTLGGSEAFF
TRBJ1-2 - TRBV4-2 TRBD1 TGTGCCAGCAGCCAAGTGGGCGGGACAGCCACTAACTATGGCTACACCTTC CASSQVGGTATNYGYTF
TRBJ1-5 - TRBV5-1 - TGCGCCAGCAGCTTGTCGAGTAATCAGCCCCAGCATTTT CASSLSSNQPQHF
TRBJ1-3 - TRBV4-1 - TGCGCCAGCAGCCAAGAACCGCGGAGGACCATATATTTT CASSQEPRRTIYF
TRBJ1-1 - TRBV3-1/TRBV3-2 TRBD1 TGTGCCAGCAGCTCAACAGGGGGTGAAGCTTTCTTT CASSSTGGEAFF
TRBJ2-2 once TRBV27 TRBD1 TGTGCCAGCAGTTTTGGGACAGGGGGCTCCGGGGAGCTGTTTTTT CASSFGTGGSGELFF
TRBJ2-7 - TRBV5-5 TRBD1 TGTGCCAGCAGCTTGTTACCCGGGACAGGAGCCTACGAGCAGTACTTC CASSLLPGTGAYEQYF
TRBJ2-3 - TRBV5-4 TRBD2 TGTGCCAGCAGCTTGCAACTAGCGGGGGGTGAGGCGCAGTATTTT CASSLQLAGGEAQYF
TRBJ1-6 - TRBV28 - TGTGCCAGCAGCCCCGGAGGGAGTCCCTCACCCCTCCACTTT CASSPGGSPSPLHF
TRBJ2-1 - TRBV11-3 - TGTGCCAGCAGCTCACCTACCTCCTACAATGAGCAGTTCTTC CASSSPTSYNEQFF
TRBJ2-7 many TRBV6-1 TRBD2 TGTGCCAGCAGTGGCGTTCAGACTAGCGGGAACTACGAGCAGTACTTC CASSGVQTSGNYEQYF
TRBJ2-5 - TRBV7-2 TRBD2 TGTGCCAGTCGGCGGGGGTCTGGGGAGACCCAGTACTTC CASRRGSGETQYF
TRBJ2-7 - TRBV9 - TGTGCCAGCAGCGCACAGGGGGGGCCGGTCGAGCAGTACTTC CASSAQGGPVEQYF
TRBJ1-1 - TRBV19 - TGTGCCAGTAGTCCGTCCGGATGGGGCTTGAACACTGAAGCTTTCTTT CASSPSGWGLNTEAFF
TRBJ1-1 - TRBV30 - TGTGCCTGGAGCCCCGGGAGTGGCACTGAAGCTTTCTTT CAWSPGSGTEAFF
TRBJ2-2 - TRBV5-4 TRBD2 TGTGCCAGCAGCTTGTCGGGGGGGCTCACCGGGGAGCTGTTTTTT CASSLSGGLTGELFF
TRBJ2-7 - TRBV5-6 - TGTGCCAGCAGCTTCTATACAGGAGTTCCCTACGAGCAGTACTTC CASSFYTGVPYEQYF
TRBJ2-2 - TRBV19 TRBD1 TGTGCCGTTAGGATGCCCCCAGGACAGGGGACCGGGGAGCTGTTTTTT CAVRMPPGQGTGELFF
TRBJ1-2 - TRBV27 - TGTGCCAGCAGTTTAGGACACAACTATGGCTACACCTTC CASSLGHNYGYTF
TRBJ1-1 once TRBV9 - TGTGCCAGCAGCGTAAGTGCCGGTAGGCGGACTGAAGCTTTCTTT CASSVSAGRRTEAFF
TRBJ1-1 - TRBV28 TRBD1 TGTGCCAGCAGTTTCTCGACAGGGGGCGTAGAGAACACTGAAGCTTTCTTT CASSFSTGGVENTEAFF
TRBJ2-7 - TRBV10-3 - TGTGCCATCAGTGAGTCGGCGGCCACCTACGAGCAGTACTTC CAISESAATYEQYF
TRBJ2-5 once TRBV29-1 TRBD1 TGCAGCGTTGAAGATTTGGGACAGGGGCAAGAGACCCAGTACTTC CSVEDLGQGQETQYF
TRBJ2-5 - TRBV5-1 - TGCGCCAGCAGCTTGGCCAGTTCCCCGGGGGAGACCCAGTACTTC CASSLASSPGETQYF
TRBJ1-1 - TRBV5-1 - TGCGCCAGCAGCTTGCGAACACACACTGAAGCTTTCTTT CASSLRTHTEAFF
TRBJ1-2 once TRBV7-8 - TGTGCCAGCAGCTTGCATGTCTGGGCAGACTATGGCTACACCTTC CASSLHVWADYGYTF
TRBJ2-7 - TRBV7-2 - TGTGCCAGCAGCCTCAATGGCTTAGGGGGGGAGTACTTC CASSLNGLGGEYF
TRBJ1-2 - TRBV28 TRBD1 TGTGCCAGCAGTTCAGGACAGGAGGGGAATGGCTACACCTTC CASSSGQEGNGYTF
TRBJ2-3 - TRBV30 TRBD2 TGTGCCTGGAGTGTAGCGGGGGGGACAGATACGCAGTATTTT CAWSVAGGTDTQYF
TRBJ2-5 - TRBV9 TRBD2 TGTGCCAGCAGCGTAGCGACTAGCGGGGGTATAGGTGAGACCCAGTACTTC CASSVATSGGIGETQYF
TRBJ2-7 - TRBV4-1 TRBD2 TGCGCCAGCAGCCAAGAATCAGCGGGGGCCTACGAGCAGTACTTC CASSQESAGAYEQYF
TRBJ1-2 - TRBV29-1 - TGCAGCGTTGTTCCGAGGGGGTCCTATGGCTACACCTTC CSVVPRGSYGYTF
TRBJ2-7 - TRBV12-3/TRBV12-4 - TGTGCCAGCAGTTCCCGGGACGAGCAGTACTTC CASSSRDEQYF
TRBJ2-7 - TRBV28 - TGTGCCAGCAACGGTAACTACGAGCAGTACTTC CASNGNYEQYF
TRBJ2-1 few TRBV7-2 - TGTGCCAGCAGCTTAGCTAGCCCGAATGAGCAGTTCTTC CASSLASPNEQFF
TRBJ2-3 - TRBV5-5 TRBD2 TGTGCCAGCAGCTTGGTAGTACTAGCGGCGCCCACAGATACGCAGTATTTT CASSLVVLAAPTDTQYF
TRBJ2-7 - TRBV19 - TGTGCCAGTAGTAAGACCGGGACACACTACGAGCAGTACTTC CASSKTGTHYEQYF
TRBJ2-7 - TRBV5-1 TRBD1 TGCGCCAGCAGCTTGGAGACAGGGGCCGAGCAGTACTTC CASSLETGAEQYF
TRBJ2-3 - TRBV9 - TGTGCCAGCAGCGTGGGGCCAAACACAGATACGCAGTATTTT CASSVGPNTDTQYF
TRBJ1-5 - TRBV6-5 TRBD1 TGTGCCAGCGGACTAACAGGGGCCGGGAATCAGCCCCAGCATTTT CASGLTGAGNQPQHF
TRBJ2-1 - TRBV4-2 - TGTGCCAGCAGCCAAGATCTGGTAGGGCAGGGTGAGCAGTTCTTC CASSQDLVGQGEQFF
TRBJ1-2 - TRBV2 - TGTGCCAGCTTCTCGGGTTCGGATGGCTACACCTTC CASFSGSDGYTF